This is a list of T cell receptor beta chains from one sample in a study of chemoradiotherapy in HPV16-positive cancers. Clones were read by immunoSEQ multiplex PCR, and TCRdb kept only the in-frame ones, dropping some. The table includes 7,500 to 8,000 clones, around 84% detected once. The specimen was collected from a patient who underwent chemoradiotherapy. The origin of the receptors is a human donor with HPV-associated anogenital cancer. Both conserved end residues are part of each CDR3. The order of the fields is J gene, V gene, CDR3 protein.

J: TRBJ2-5; V: TRBV7-6; CDR3: CASSLGVGDWETQYF
J: TRBJ1-1; V: TRBV5-1; CDR3: CASSLGPNTEAFF
J: TRBJ1-4; V: TRBV21-1; CDR3: CASSKELDRGQSATNEKLFF
J: TRBJ2-7; V: TRBV7-6; CDR3: CASSPPGGREQYF
J: TRBJ1-1; V: TRBV7-2; CDR3: CASSLVGGGNTEAFF
J: TRBJ2-7; V: TRBV21-1; CDR3: CASSKSYRAFDEQYF
J: TRBJ2-7; V: TRBV5-5; CDR3: CASSLEGTLREQYF
J: TRBJ1-2; V: TRBV27; CDR3: CASRPGTGGYGYTF
J: TRBJ1-1; V: TRBV10-3; CDR3: CAISGQGDTEAFF
J: TRBJ1-2; V: TRBV10-2; CDR3: CASSDPGADRGYGYTF
J: TRBJ2-2; V: TRBV7-2; CDR3: CASSFGLAGAVGGELFF
J: TRBJ2-7; V: TRBV10-3; CDR3: CAISDPNQPGTGYEQYF
J: TRBJ2-7; V: TRBV4-2; CDR3: CASSQESARGYEQYF
J: TRBJ2-7; V: TRBV21-1; CDR3: CASSSWTSGRPSHYEQYF
J: TRBJ1-2; V: TRBV7-2; CDR3: CASSLALTVGGYGYTF
J: TRBJ2-7; V: TRBV27; CDR3: CASSSRQGDEQYF
J: TRBJ1-3; V: TRBV6-5; CDR3: CATAGQGANTIYF
J: TRBJ1-5; V: TRBV9; CDR3: CASSTTGGPQPQHF
J: TRBJ2-3; V: TRBV30; CDR3: CAWAELAGGADTQYF
J: TRBJ2-3; V: TRBV5-1; CDR3: CASSLSGQGTDTQYF
J: TRBJ2-5; V: TRBV5-4; CDR3: CASSSPVGPETQYF
J: TRBJ2-1; V: TRBV10-3; CDR3: CAISEHGQGTGTSGDEQFF
J: TRBJ2-5; V: TRBV19; CDR3: CASSRDREETQYF
J: TRBJ2-3; V: TRBV19; CDR3: CASSISIGAGGPSDTQYF
J: TRBJ1-1; V: TRBV11-2; CDR3: CASSRFPGPGDTEAFF
J: TRBJ1-4; V: TRBV11-2; CDR3: CASIRGRGTGGGEKLFF
J: TRBJ1-5; V: TRBV6-6; CDR3: CASSNPMGKDQPQHF